The 23 T cell receptor beta chains below were found in one sample sequenced in a study of CXCR3-negative and CXCR3-positive naive CD8 T cells. No antigen is known for these receptors. 5' RACE that incorporated UMI labels was used to prepare the TRB cDNA libraries. Each CDR3 protein gets one entry in TCRdb, which reprocessed the 5' RACE reads and gives no DNA. This sample's clone table lists about 3,100 distinct CDR3 sequences. Findings of the study overall: Hydrophobicity of TRB CDR3s was greater in CXCR3-positive naive cells than in CXCR3-negative naive cells.

The sequenced sample consisted of naive CXCR3+ CD8+ T cells from blood. Noted subset: CD45RO-CCR7+CD27+CD95- naive CD8+ T cells expressing CXCR3 (TNR3+). The receptors were sampled from a human donor in good health. Some clones in this sample may be carry-over from other donors' samples.

Considering frequency, this clonotype is medium-sized (0.01 to 0.1%). V usage is TRBV11-2 and J usage is TRBJ1-1. Germline V CDR1 and CDR2: SGHAT, FQNNGV. This CDR3 is built from 15 residues. The CDR3 sequence: CASSLALWGNTEAFF.

This clonotype counts as medium-sized by frequency. This sequence joins TRBV29-1 and TRBJ1-1. This CDR3 is 13 amino acids long. The germline V gene has CDR1 SQVTM and CDR2 ANQGSEA. The CDR3 loop is CSTHGQLNTEAFF. The entire variable domain, with the rest obtained from reference TRBV29-1 and TRBJ1-1, is as follows: SAVISQKPSRDICQRGTSLTIQCQVDSQVTMMFWYRQQPGQSLTLIATANQGSEATYESGFVIDKFPISRPNLTFSTLTVSNMSPEDSSIYLCSTHGQLNTEAFFGQGTRLTVV.

Measured by frequency, this clonotype is medium-sized. J is TRBJ1-1 and V is TRBV29-1; TCRdb lists TRBD1, though no DNA is available to test this call. CDR3 size: 14 residues. Germline CDR1 and CDR2: SQVTM and ANQGSEA. The CDR3 sequence is CSVAGTGLFAEAFF. Complete variable domain (other parts from reference TRBV29-1 and TRBJ1-1): SAVISQKPSRDICQRGTSLTIQCQVDSQVTMMFWYRQQPGQSLTLIATANQGSEATYESGFVIDKFPISRPNLTFSTLTVSNMSPEDSSIYLCSVAGTGLFAEAFFGQGTRLTVV.

This clonotype is classed as medium-sized by frequency. The J gene is TRBJ2-1, the V gene TRBV29-1; TCRdb returns TRBD2, unconfirmable since there is no DNA. CDR1 and CDR2 from the germline V gene are SQVTM and ANQGSEA. The CDR3 loop spans 15 amino acids. The chain's CDR3 is CSVIGGGIIVNEQFF.

This clonotype is medium-sized (0.01 to 0.1%) by frequency. J is TRBJ2-1 and V is TRBV5-1; TCRdb calls TRBD1, which cannot be checked without DNA. Germline-derived CDR1 and CDR2 are SGHRS and YFSETQ. This CDR3 comprises 15 residues. The CDR3 here is CASSSQGARTDEQFF.

This clonotype ranks as medium-sized (0.01 to 0.1%) in terms of frequency. V and J are TRBV4-3 and TRBJ1-2. Germline CDR1 LGHNA, CDR2 YSLEER. The CDR3 spans 18 residues. CDR3: CASSQDLTISGLRDGYTF.

V gene TRBV7-9 combines with J gene TRBJ2-1. The CDR3 has 15 residues. Germline V gene data show CDR1 as SEHNR and CDR2 as FQNEAQ (reference sequence). Here the CDR3 reads CASSLVSKPYNEQFF.

This clonotype is labeled medium-sized based on frequency. The chain has TRBV29-1 and TRBJ2-7; the D call of TRBD1 rests on TCRdb alone, since no DNA is present to check it. Germline V CDR1 and CDR2: SQVTM, ANQGSEA. The CDR3 loop spans 13 amino acids. The CDR3 sequence: CSVAPAGGYEQYF.

This clonotype is deemed medium-sized by its frequency. The chain uses TRBV19 and TRBJ2-2. Germline CDR1 reads LNHDA; CDR2 reads SQIVND (reference sequence). This CDR3 contains 14 residues. CDR3 protein: CASSRHANTGELFF. Complete variable domain (other parts from reference TRBV19 and TRBJ2-2): DGGITQSPKYLFRKEGQNVTLSCEQNLNHDAMYWYRQDPGQGLRLIYYSQIVNDFQKGDIAEGYSVSREKKESFPLTVTSAQKNPTAFYLCASSRHANTGELFFGEGSRLTVL.

This clonotype registers medium-sized (0.01 to 0.1%) by frequency. This chain joins TRBV6-2 or TRBV6-3 and TRBJ2-1. This CDR3 is 13 amino acids long. Germline lookup yields CDR1 MNHEY and CDR2 SVGEGT. This chain's CDR3 is CASSAPAWGEQFF.

This sequence joins TRBV19 and TRBJ2-1; TCRdb's D gene call, TRBD2, goes unchecked for lack of DNA. This CDR3 has 14 amino acids. Germline V gene lookup returns CDR1 LNHDA and CDR2 SQIVND (reference sequence). CDR3 sequence: CASSITGVLNEQFF.

According to its frequency, this clonotype is medium-sized. The chain carries TRBV20-1 and TRBJ2-7; TCRdb lists TRBD2, though no DNA is available to test this call. The CDR3 is 13 residues long. Germline CDR1 is DFQATT and CDR2 is SNEGSKA (reference sequence). The CDR3 reads CSAIATISYEQYF.

The chain combines TRBV29-1 with TRBJ2-2. CDR1 is SQVTM, CDR2 ANQGSEA, per germline. The CDR3 consists of 11 residues. CDR3 amino acids: CSVRYTGELFF.

This clonotype is medium-sized (0.01 to 0.1%) by frequency. The V and J genes are TRBV29-1 and TRBJ1-1. The CDR3 loop spans 11 amino acids. CDR1 and CDR2 (germline): SQVTM, ANQGSEA. CDR3 loop: CSVDRDTEAFF.

This clonotype ranks as medium-sized (0.01 to 0.1%) in terms of frequency. The chain uses TRBV11-2 and TRBJ2-7; without DNA, the TCRdb call of TRBD1 cannot be checked. The CDR3 extends over 14 amino acids. Per the germline V gene, CDR1 is SGHAT and CDR2 is FQNNGV. The CDR3 is CASSLAGPSYEQYF.

The chain carries TRBV19 and TRBJ2-1; TCRdb proposes TRBD1, but this gene call is untestable without DNA. This CDR3 region has 14 residues. CDR1 LNHDA and CDR2 SQIVND come from the germline V gene (reference sequence). CDR3: CASTVGSSYNEQFF.

Frequency places this clonotype as medium-sized. The chain carries TRBV29-1 and TRBJ2-1; TCRdb designates TRBD1, a call that cannot be tested without DNA. This CDR3 is built from 13 residues. Germline loops: CDR1 SQVTM, CDR2 ANQGSEA. This chain's CDR3 is CSVGQGSYNEQFF.

This clonotype is classed as medium-sized (0.01 to 0.1%) by frequency. The chain joins TRBV19 to TRBJ1-6. There are 14 residues in the CDR3. The germline V gene encodes CDR1 LNHDA and CDR2 SQIVND (reference sequence). CDR3 protein: CASSIAQNNSPLHF. Using reference TRBV19 and TRBJ1-6 for the parts outside the CDR3, the full variable domain is DGGITQSPKYLFRKEGQNVTLSCEQNLNHDAMYWYRQDPGQGLRLIYYSQIVNDFQKGDIAEGYSVSREKKESFPLTVTSAQKNPTAFYLCASSIAQNNSPLHFGNGTRLTVT.

By frequency, this clonotype registers medium-sized. The chain uses TRBV5-1 and TRBJ2-1. CDR1 SGHRS and CDR2 YFSETQ come from the germline V gene. This CDR3 contains 12 residues. The CDR3 here is CASSLDYNEQFF.

According to its frequency, this clonotype is medium-sized. The chain links TRBV19 to TRBJ2-7; the TRBD1 assignment by TCRdb is unverifiable without DNA. This CDR3 is 14 amino acids long. Germline V gene data show CDR1 as LNHDA and CDR2 as SQIVND (reference sequence). The CDR3 loop reads CASALGATAYEQYF.

The gene calls are TRBV29-1 and TRBJ2-3; absent DNA, TCRdb's TRBD1 call cannot be checked. The CDR3 runs 16 residues. CDR1 SQVTM and CDR2 ANQGSEA come from the germline V gene. The CDR3 loop reads CSVEPVSPHPTDTQYF.

V is TRBV12-3 or TRBV12-4 and J is TRBJ2-7; the D call from TCRdb, TRBD1, cannot be confirmed without DNA. The CDR3 is 13 residues long. CDR3 sequence: CASQGGSGYEQYF.

By frequency, this clonotype registers medium-sized (0.01 to 0.1%). CDR3 residues: CASSQDELWEETQYF. The chain couples TRBV3-1 to TRBJ2-5. This CDR3 has 15 amino acids. Germline loops: CDR1 LGHDT, CDR2 YNNKEL (reference sequence).